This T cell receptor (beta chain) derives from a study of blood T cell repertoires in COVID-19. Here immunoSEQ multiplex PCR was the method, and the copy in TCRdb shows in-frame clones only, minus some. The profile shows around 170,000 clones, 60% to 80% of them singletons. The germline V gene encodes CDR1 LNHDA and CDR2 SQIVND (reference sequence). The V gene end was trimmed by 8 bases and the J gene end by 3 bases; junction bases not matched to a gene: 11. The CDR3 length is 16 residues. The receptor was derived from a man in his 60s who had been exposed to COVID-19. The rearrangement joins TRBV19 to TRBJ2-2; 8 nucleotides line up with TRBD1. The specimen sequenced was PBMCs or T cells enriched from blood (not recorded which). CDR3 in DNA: TGTGCCAGTGTCTCAGCGCAGGGGGCCTACACCGGGGAGCTGTTTTTT. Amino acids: CASVSAQGAYTGELFF.